This is a list of T cell receptor beta chains from one sample in a study of Graves' ophthalmopathy and Graves' hyperthyroidism. TCRdb ran MiXCR on the multiplex PCR reads and lists one entry per CDR3 protein. Of 900,000 to 1,200,000 distinct CDR3 sequences in the sample, about 38% are singletons; the top ten hold approximately 12%. The sequencing sample was made of peripheral blood or thyroid tissue (not recorded which). Receptors were obtained from an adult man with Graves' hyperthyroidism. The CDR3 runs from the conserved cysteine through the conserved F or W. The D gene is left open where the match is weak. Only some rows state a clone size, as once, few, many or a class for expanded clones.

d_gene: TRBD2; abundance: .; v_gene: TRBV29-1; j_gene: TRBJ2-7; CDR3nt: TGCAGCGTTGCTCTAGCGGATTGGGAAGAGCAGTACTTC; CDR3aa: CSVALADWEEQYF
d_gene: TRBD1; abundance: .; v_gene: TRBV7-2; j_gene: TRBJ1-6; CDR3nt: TGTGCCAGCAGACCAGGGACAGGGGTCATTTCACCCCTCCACTTT; CDR3aa: CASRPGTGVISPLHF
d_gene: .; abundance: many; v_gene: TRBV6-5; j_gene: TRBJ1-1; CDR3nt: TGTGCCAGCAGCGCGGGACGATTGAACACTGAAGCTTTCTTT; CDR3aa: CASSAGRLNTEAFF
d_gene: TRBD1; abundance: .; v_gene: TRBV29-1; j_gene: TRBJ1-2; CDR3nt: TGCAGCGTTGCGACAGGGGATAACTATGGCTACACCTTC; CDR3aa: CSVATGDNYGYTF
d_gene: .; abundance: many; v_gene: TRBV7-6; j_gene: TRBJ2-7; CDR3nt: TGTGCCAGCAGCCTCCTTGGGGGACATCATTACTTC; CDR3aa: CASSLLGGHHYF
d_gene: .; abundance: .; v_gene: TRBV11-3; j_gene: TRBJ1-5; CDR3nt: TGTGCCAGCAGCTTAGATGGGGCGGGGGATCAGCCCCAGCATTTT; CDR3aa: CASSLDGAGDQPQHF
d_gene: TRBD1; abundance: .; v_gene: TRBV7-2; j_gene: TRBJ1-2; CDR3nt: TGTGCCAGCAGTGACAGATCGGCAGGGGGCAGGGGCTACACCTTC; CDR3aa: CASSDRSAGGRGYTF
d_gene: .; abundance: few; v_gene: TRBV12-5; j_gene: TRBJ1-1; CDR3nt: TGTGCTAGTGGTTTGAATACCGGGGTTTCAACTGAAGCTTTCTTT; CDR3aa: CASGLNTGVSTEAFF
d_gene: TRBD2; abundance: few; v_gene: TRBV5-1; j_gene: TRBJ2-7; CDR3nt: TGCGCCAGCAGCTCGTCGTCACTAGCGGCAACCTACGAGCAGTACTTC; CDR3aa: CASSSSSLAATYEQYF
d_gene: .; abundance: .; v_gene: TRBV5-1; j_gene: TRBJ2-2; CDR3nt: TGCGCCAGCAGCTTGATGGAGTCCATCGGGGAGCTGTTTTTT; CDR3aa: CASSLMESIGELFF
d_gene: .; abundance: many; v_gene: TRBV7-6; j_gene: TRBJ2-7; CDR3nt: TGTGCCAGCAGCTTAGGGGCTAGTAGCGGCCACGAGCAGTACTTC; CDR3aa: CASSLGASSGHEQYF
d_gene: TRBD2; abundance: .; v_gene: TRBV4-3; j_gene: TRBJ2-7; CDR3nt: TGCGCCAGCAGCCAAGTCAATGGCGGGAGAGACGAGCAGTACTTC; CDR3aa: CASSQVNGGRDEQYF
d_gene: TRBD1; abundance: .; v_gene: TRBV15; j_gene: TRBJ1-4; CDR3nt: TGTGCCACCAGCACGGACAGGGTGGCTAATGAAAAACTGTTTTTT; CDR3aa: CATSTDRVANEKLFF
d_gene: .; abundance: .; v_gene: TRBV10-1; j_gene: TRBJ2-7; CDR3nt: TGCGCCAGCAGTGACCAGGGACGGCGTACCGAGCAGTACTTC; CDR3aa: CASSDQGRRTEQYF